Presented here are 18 T cell receptor beta chains from one specimen sequenced in a study of cytomegalovirus exposure and HLA in healthy donors. The PCR used 60 Vbeta and 13 Jbeta primers. The repertoire was sequenced with immunoSEQ multiplex PCR; TCRdb's copy has only in-frame clones and lacks some. The sample holds approximately 160,000 clones, around 79% seen once. Sample: PBMCs. The receptors derive from a man aged 18 to 29 in good health and CMV-seronegative.

The V call is TRBV4-3, the J call TRBJ1-2; 9 positions match TRBD1. There are 16 residues in the CDR3. The V segment lost 1 base and the J segment 3 bases; nucleotides outside the gene matches: 6. Germline values: CDR1 LGHNA, CDR2 YSLEER. The chain's CDR3 is CASSQAGQGYDYGYTF. CDR3 bases: TGCGCCAGCAGCCAAGCGGGACAGGGATACGACTATGGCTACACCTTC.

This clone showed up just once. The CDR3 protein is CASSGTSGRIGELFF. CDR3 nucleotides: TGTGCCAGCAGTGGGACTAGCGGGAGGATCGGGGAGCTGTTTTTT. This chain links TRBV25-1 with TRBJ2-2; 14 bases fit TRBD2. The V and J ends lost 4 bases and 7 bases, in that order; junction bases with no gene match: 2. From germline, CDR1 is MGHDK and CDR2 SYGVNS. This CDR3 contains 15 residues.

J is TRBJ2-2 and V is TRBV12-5; perhaps TRBD1 as D (5 bases). CDR1 and CDR2 from the germline V gene are LGHNT and FRNRAP. Trimming removed 7 bases from V and 4 bases from J, with 10 bases in between. The CDR3 has 13 amino acids. The CDR3 sequence is CASAPRATGELFF. The CDR3 DNA reads as TGTGCTAGTGCCCCCAGGGCCACCGGGGAGCTGTTTTTT.

This clone came up a few times. The CDR3 region is CASSYPRTGGAGELFF. The CDR3 bases are TGTGCCAGCAGTTACCCTCGGACAGGGGGGGCCGGGGAGCTGTTTTTT. The chain joins TRBV6-6 to TRBJ2-2; 10 positions match TRBD1. Germline V gene lookup returns CDR1 MNHNY and CDR2 SVGAGI (reference sequence). The ends lost 2 bases at V and 6 bases at J; junction bases unmatched: 6. This CDR3 has 16 residues.

The genes are TRBV9 and TRBJ1-3; D possibly corresponds to TRBD1 (5 bases). CDR1 and CDR2 from the germline V gene are SGDLS and YYNGEE. This CDR3 has 14 amino acids. With 0 bases removed from V and 6 bases from J, the gap between germline ends came to 10 bases. Here the CDR3 reads CASSVAGWENTIYF. The CDR3 DNA reads TGTGCCAGCAGCGTAGCAGGGTGGGAAAACACCATATATTTT.

This clone was counted between two and nine times. The chain carries TRBV7-8 and TRBJ2-7, with a weak D call TRBD2 (6 bases). Germline V CDR1 and CDR2: SGHVS, FQNEAQ. This CDR3 is 12 amino acids long. Between the trimmed V and J ends, which lost 8 bases and 7 bases, there was a span of 15 bases. CDR3 residues: CASAGGVLEQYF. CDR3 in DNA: TGTGCCAGCGCAGGAGGGGTACTGGAGCAGTACTTC.

By share, this clone counts as medium-sized. In DNA, the CDR3 is TGCGCCAGCAGCGGGACAGACTATGGCTACACCTTC. Translating it yields CASSGTDYGYTF. The V call is TRBV4-1, the J call TRBJ1-2, with 7 bases matching TRBD1. V shed 5 bases and J 3 bases; nucleotides not matched to a gene: 0. CDR3 size: 12 residues. CDR1 and CDR2 from the germline V gene are MGHRA and YSYEKL.

The rearrangement joins TRBV30 to TRBJ2-1; a possible D gene is TRBD2 (5 bases). The CDR3 is made up of 13 amino acids. Germline lookup yields CDR1 GTSNPN and CDR2 SVGIG (reference sequence). The V gene lost 2 bases and the J gene lost 7 bases, with 12 bases spanning the gap. The CDR3 coding sequence is TGTGCCTGGAGTCGGGGTTCTAGGAATGAGCAGTTCTTC. Its protein product is CAWSRGSRNEQFF.

This clone showed up just a few times. The rearrangement links TRBV7-2 to TRBJ2-7; D not resolved. Trimming pared 5 bases from V and 0 bases from J, leaving 11 bases between. Germline assignment: CDR1 SGHTA and CDR2 FQGNSA. The CDR3 consists of 14 residues. The CDR3 is CASSQDSYSYEQYF. CDR3 nucleotides: TGTGCCAGCAGCCAAGACTCCTACTCCTACGAGCAGTACTTC.

The chain employs TRBV28 and TRBJ1-5; D not resolved. The CDR3 is 14 residues long. Trimming removed 1 base from V and 6 bases from J, with 10 bases in between. Germline loops: CDR1 MDHEN, CDR2 SYDVKM. CDR3 in DNA: TGTGCCAGCAGTTTATATCCCCCTGTTCAGCCCCAGCATTTT. It codes for CASSLYPPVQPQHF.

The V call is TRBV18, the J call TRBJ1-4; D might be TRBD1 (5 bases). Germline V gene data show CDR1 as KGHSH and CDR2 as LQKENI. The CDR3 is made up of 12 amino acids. V shed 4 bases and J shed 13 bases, with 13 bases lying between them. Here the CDR3 reads CASSLPRASLFF. As DNA, the CDR3 is TGTGCCAGCTCACTTCCCAGGGCTTCACTGTTTTTT. Full variable domain (remainder filled in from reference TRBV18 and TRBJ1-4): NAGVMQNPRHLVRRRGQEARLRCSPMKGHSHVYWYRQLPEEGLKFMVYLQKENIIDESGMPKERFSAEFPKEGPSILRIQQVVRGDSAAYFCASSLPRASLFFGSGTQLSVL.

The chain carries TRBV29-1 and TRBJ2-5, with 11 bases identical to TRBD2. J lost 2 bases, V lost 7 bases, and 6 bases had no gene match. CDR3 length: 14 amino acids. Germline CDR1 is SQVTM and CDR2 is ANQGSEA. CDR3 sequence reads: CSADGTSGQETQYF. The CDR3 DNA sequence: TGCAGCGCCGACGGGACTAGCGGACAAGAGACCCAGTACTTC.

The gene calls are TRBV6-5 and TRBJ2-1; TRBD2 matches 7 bases. Germline V CDR1 and CDR2: MNHEY, SVGAGI. CDR3 length: 15 residues. V trimming: 5 bases; J trimming: 6 bases; junction bases outside the gene matches: 10. The CDR3 nucleotides read TGTGCCAGCAGTAGCCCCGGGACTACTGTCAATGAGCAGTTCTTC. Translation: CASSSPGTTVNEQFF.

Turning to this clone: Other DNA sequences of this sample code for an identical CDR3. J is TRBJ2-7 and V is TRBV11-2, with 8 nucleotides matching TRBD1. Trimming at V came to 2 bases and at J to 5 bases, leaving 11 bases not matched to a gene. The length of the CDR3 is 16 residues. CDR1 SGHAT and CDR2 FQNNGV come from the germline V gene. CDR3 amino acids: CASSLRGPGGRDEQYF. For the CDR3, the DNA is TGTGCCAGCAGCTTAAGGGGGCCAGGGGGCAGAGACGAGCAGTACTTC.

V and J are TRBV19 and TRBJ2-3, with 11 bases lining up with TRBD2. Per the germline V gene, CDR1 is LNHDA and CDR2 is SQIVND (reference sequence). This CDR3 comprises 16 residues. After removal of 8 bases from V and 0 bases from J, the junction contained 7 bases not matched to a gene. The CDR3 DNA follows: TGTGCCAGTGCTCGGCTAGCGGGAGGTAGCACAGATACGCAGTATTTT. This sequence encodes CASARLAGGSTDTQYF.

V usage is TRBV6-1 and J usage is TRBJ2-3; TRBD1 might be the D (6 bases). The CDR3 runs to 16 residues. Germline values: CDR1 MNHNS, CDR2 SASEGT. V was pared by 2 bases and J by 2 bases, with 14 bases between. CDR3 coding DNA: TGTGCCAGCAGTGAATTACGGGACACTTACACAGATACGCAGTATTTT. Its protein is CASSELRDTYTDTQYF.

The V gene is TRBV6-6, the J gene TRBJ2-1, with D possibly matching TRBD1 (7 bases). CDR3 length: 16 residues. CDR1 MNHNY and CDR2 SVGAGI come from the germline V gene (reference sequence). V was cut by 0 bases and J by 6 bases, with 15 bases left in between. The CDR3, as DNA: TGTGCCAGCAGTTACTCGTTTTCAGGGGGGAGCAATGAGCAGTTCTTC. Translation: CASSYSFSGGSNEQFF.

This rearrangement joins TRBV19 to TRBJ1-2; perhaps TRBD1 as D (5 bases). V was trimmed by 10 bases and J by 7 bases, leaving 19 bases between them. CDR1 LNHDA and CDR2 SQIVND come from the germline V gene (reference sequence). The CDR3 extends over 13 amino acids. The CDR3 nucleotides read TGTGCCACCTCGGGGGGGGATGGAAGTGGCTACACCTTC. Translation: CATSGGDGSGYTF.